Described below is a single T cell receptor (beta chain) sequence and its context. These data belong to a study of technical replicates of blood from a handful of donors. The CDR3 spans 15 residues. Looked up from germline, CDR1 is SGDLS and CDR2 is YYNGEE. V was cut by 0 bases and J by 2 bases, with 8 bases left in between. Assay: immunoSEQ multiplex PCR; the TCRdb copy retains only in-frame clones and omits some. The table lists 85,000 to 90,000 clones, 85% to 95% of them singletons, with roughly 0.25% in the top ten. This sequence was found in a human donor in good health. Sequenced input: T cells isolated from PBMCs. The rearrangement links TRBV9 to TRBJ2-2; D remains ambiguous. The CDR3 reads CASSVGAQNTGELFF. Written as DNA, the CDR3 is TGTGCCAGCAGCGTAGGGGCTCAAAACACCGGGGAGCTGTTTTTT.